The 16 T cell receptor beta chains given below trace back to one sample, sequenced in a study of vaccination effects on CD4 cells after COVID-19. The antigens of these receptors remain unknown. Assay: immunoSEQ multiplex PCR; the TCRdb copy retains only in-frame clones and omits some. The sample shows roughly 45,000 clones, roughly four fifths of them seen only once. Prior to sequencing, the ViraFEST assay stimulated PBMC with viral peptide pools, which expanded the antigen-specific CD4+ T cells. The authors isolated CD4+ T cells after less than eleven days of culture. None of the vaccinated had previously contracted SARS-CoV-2, and their nucleocapsid antibodies tested negative. Sequenced here: CD4+ T cells from PBMCs cultured with SARS-CoV-2 spike peptides, sampled before COVID-19 vaccination. Receptors were obtained from a human donor who received a COVID-19 vaccine.

There are a few counts of this clone. This chain uses TRBV3-1 (or the pseudogene TRBV3-2) with TRBJ2-1, with D perhaps matching TRBD2 (7 bases). Germline V gene sequence: CDR1 LGHDT, CDR2 YNNKEL (reference sequence). The V end was cut by 0 bases, the J end by 10 bases, with 13 bases between. There are 14 residues in the CDR3. In nucleotides, the CDR3 is TGTGCCAGCAGCCAAGATAGGGGGAGGGCCGAGCAGTTCTTC. Its protein product is CASSQDRGRAEQFF.

This chain links TRBV5-1 with TRBJ2-2; D is possibly TRBD2 (5 bases). The CDR3 length is 13 residues. Trimming shortened V by 3 bases and J by 6 bases, and 9 bases separated the two germline ends. CDR1 is SGHRS, CDR2 YFSETQ, per germline. In nucleotides, the CDR3 is TGCGCCAGCAGCTGGACTCCGCCCGGGGAGCTGTTTTTT. Protein: CASSWTPPGELFF.

V gene TRBV6-5 combines with J gene TRBJ1-2, with TRBD1 identical over 9 bases. V shed 6 bases, J shed 7 bases, and the junction held 9 bases outside the gene matches. The CDR3 covers 14 residues. CDR1 is MNHEY and CDR2 is SVGAGI in the germline V gene. Here the CDR3 DNA reads TGTGCCAGCAGCTCCCGGGACAGGGTATCTGGCTACACCTTC. Residues: CASSSRDRVSGYTF.

This sequence joins TRBV6-5 and TRBJ1-1; TRBD1 might be the D (6 bases). CDR3 length: 15 amino acids. Germline loops: CDR1 MNHEY, CDR2 SVGAGI. V lost 2 bases to trimming and J lost 6 bases, with 16 bases between them. The CDR3 protein is CASSYLRTVGAEAFF. As DNA, the CDR3 is TGTGCCAGCAGTTACCTAAGGACAGTGGGGGCTGAAGCTTTCTTT.

The genes are TRBV29-1 and TRBJ2-3; possibly TRBD1 or TRBD2 for D (5 bases each). V was cut by 7 bases and J by 1 base, with 9 bases left in between. CDR3 length: 12 amino acids. The germline gives CDR1 SQVTM, CDR2 ANQGSEA. Here the CDR3 reads CSARGGTDTQYF. The DNA for the CDR3 is TGCAGCGCTAGAGGGGGCACAGATACGCAGTATTTT.

The sample holds one count of this clone. J is TRBJ2-7 and V is TRBV2, with 8 bases aligning to TRBD1. Germline CDR1 SNHLY, CDR2 FYNNEI. The ends lost 4 bases at V and 3 bases at J; junction bases unmatched: 11. This CDR3 contains 16 residues. The CDR3, as DNA: TGTGCCAGCAGTGGGGGACAGGCCTCGACCCTCTACGAGCAGTACGTC. Its protein product is CASSGGQASTLYEQYV.

The genes are TRBV7-8 and TRBJ1-1; maybe TRBD1 (5 bases). This CDR3 has 14 amino acids. Germline V gene lookup returns CDR1 SGHVS and CDR2 FQNEAQ. V was shortened by 2 bases and J by 4 bases, with 11 bases between the two germline ends. CDR3 amino acids: CASSLRDGGTEAFF. In DNA form, the CDR3 reads TGTGCCAGCAGCTTACGCGACGGGGGCACTGAAGCTTTCTTT. Full variable domain (missing parts from reference TRBV7-8 and TRBJ1-1): GAGVSQSPRYKVAKRGQDVALRCDPISGHVSLFWYQQALGQGPEFLTYFQNEAQLDKSGLPSDRFFAERPEGSVSTLKIQRTQQEDSAVYLCASSLRDGGTEAFFGQGTRLTVV.

This clone was observed a few times. This chain connects TRBV6-2 or TRBV6-3 to TRBJ2-7; TRBD1 is a possible D gene (5 bases). Germline loops: CDR1 MNHEY, CDR2 SVGEGT. V was shortened by 3 bases and J by 4 bases, with 19 bases between the two germline ends. This CDR3 has 16 amino acids. Here the CDR3 DNA reads TGTGCCAGCAGTTATGGCCGCGCAGGGAATTTGTACGAGCAGTACGTC. Its protein product is CASSYGRAGNLYEQYV.

This clone counts as medium-sized. V is TRBV29-1 and J is TRBJ1-4, with D tentatively TRBD1 (6 bases). V dropped 7 bases and J dropped 5 bases, with 14 bases sitting between them. In germline, CDR1 is SQVTM, CDR2 ANQGSEA. This CDR3 is 13 amino acids long. The CDR3 is CSAVRGLNEKLFF. As DNA, the CDR3 is TGCAGCGCCGTGCGGGGGCTGAATGAAAAACTGTTTTTT. The full variable domain, completed using reference TRBV29-1 and TRBJ1-4, is SAVISQKPSRDICQRGTSLTIQCQVDSQVTMMFWYRQQPGQSLTLIATANQGSEATYESGFVIDKFPISRPNLTFSTLTVSNMSPEDSSIYLCSAVRGLNEKLFFGSGTQLSVL.

V usage is TRBV2 and J usage is TRBJ1-2, with 9 nucleotides matching TRBD1. With 3 bases clipped from V and 7 bases from J, the junction kept 6 bases outside the gene matches. The CDR3 spans 14 residues. Germline loops: CDR1 SNHLY, CDR2 FYNNEI. The CDR3, as DNA: TGTGCCAGCAGTGACCGGACAGGGGAAAGTGGCTACACCTTC. Its protein product is CASSDRTGESGYTF.

The CDR3 DNA sequence: TGTGCCTGGAGTGTACGAGGGGCTGGGAATGAGCAGTTCTTC. Protein sequence: CAWSVRGAGNEQFF. This chain joins TRBV30 and TRBJ2-1; D assignment may be TRBD1 or TRBD2 (5 bases each). V was pared by 0 bases and J by 7 bases, with 13 bases between. The CDR3 is 14 amino acids. Germline V gene sequence: CDR1 GTSNPN, CDR2 SVGIG (reference sequence). Full variable domain (outside the CDR3, taken from reference TRBV30 and TRBJ2-1): SQTIHQWPATLVQPVGSPLSLECTVEGTSNPNLYWYRQAAGRGLQLLFYSVGIGQISSEVPQNLSASRPQDRQFILSSKKLLLSDSGFYLCAWSVRGAGNEQFFGPGTRLTVL.

This clone was detected only a few times. This chain joins TRBV5-5 and TRBJ1-1, with 9 positions matching TRBD1. CDR3 length: 16 amino acids. V dropped 1 base and J dropped 10; count of bases not matched to a gene: 14. The germline CDR1 and CDR2 sequences are SGHKS and YYEKEE (reference sequence). CDR3 nucleotide sequence: TGTGCCAGCAGCTTGACCGAGCTGGGACAGGGTCCGGGAGCTTTCTTT. Translating it yields CASSLTELGQGPGAFF.

This clone has more than one count but fewer than ten. V usage is TRBV7-2 and J usage is TRBJ2-5; 8 bases agree with TRBD1. V dropped 4 bases and J dropped 5; count of bases not matched to a gene: 9. The CDR3 is made up of 15 amino acids. The germline CDR1 and CDR2 sequences are SGHTA and FQGNSA. As DNA, the CDR3 is TGTGCCAGCAGCTGGGAGAGGACAGGGCCGGAGACCCAGTACTTC. Encoded protein: CASSWERTGPETQYF.

The chain has TRBV21-1 and TRBJ2-4; the D call of TRBD1 is as the table states it, not checked on the DNA. TRBV21-1 is an annotated pseudogene. The CDR3 covers 16 residues. In nucleotides, the CDR3 is TGTGCCAGCAGATCCCTCCTCTCGGACACTTCAAACATTCAGTACTTC. This translates into CASRSLLSDTSNIQYF.

The chain carries TRBV3-1 (or the pseudogene TRBV3-2) and TRBJ1-2, with D uncertain. Looked up from germline, CDR1 is LGHDT and CDR2 is YNNKEL (reference sequence). Trimming stripped 1 base from V and 6 bases from J, with 9 bases between. CDR3 length: 13 amino acids. CDR3 nucleotide sequence: TGTGCCAGCAGCCAAGTGGGAAGGAATGGCTACACCTTC. Translating gives CASSQVGRNGYTF.

This chain joins TRBV27 and TRBJ1-1; weak D call: TRBD1 (5 bases). CDR1 and CDR2 from the germline V gene are MNHEY and SMNVEV (reference sequence). The CDR3 extends over 14 amino acids. Trimming took 6 bases from V and 3 from J, leaving 14 bases between them. The CDR3 nucleotides read TGTGCCAGCAGACTCGGGACCATCCACACTGAAGCTTTCTTT. It yields the protein CASRLGTIHTEAFF.